These 14 T cell receptor beta chains originate from one sample sequenced in a study of tumor-infiltrating lymphocytes in primary liver carcinoma (dated by TCRdb to about 2017). RNA from unsorted whole blood was extracted with TRIzol reagent, and germline DNA was obtained with the DNeasy Blood & Tissue kit. The sequencer listed for this sample is Illumina HiSeq 2500. TCRbeta-specific cDNA was reverse-transcribed from about 520 ng total RNA using a constant-region primer and ProtoScript II reverse transcriptase. Three nested multiplex PCR rounds, following a slightly modified ARM-PCR procedure, were used to build the TCRbeta libraries. Each of the first two PCR rounds ran for nine to eleven cycles and used multiplex TRBV1-TRBV30 forward primers together with a Cbeta reverse primer. The public reads were run again by TCRdb, first through fastp at Q25 and then through MiXCR, and only productive beta chains were kept. Identical CDR3 protein sequences are pooled into one entry, listed with their most common genes and DNA. The sample data list about 320,000 distinct CDR3 sequences, and over 55% of these were observed just once. The ten largest clones add up to roughly 9% of the sample.

Sequencing used peripheral blood. The receptor source for this set is a man aged 40-55 years with primary liver carcinoma and hepatitis B virus infection.

This clonotype came up a few times. A read error may account for a junction end that differs from germline. The chain uses TRBV5-1 and TRBJ2-1, with D perhaps assigned TRBD1 or TRBD2 (5 bases each). The CDR3 has 15 residues. CDR1 and CDR2 (germline): SGHRS, YFSETQ. CDR3 DNA sequence: TGCGCCAGCAGCTTGTTTAGTGGGACCTACAACGAGCAGTTCTTC. It codes for CASSLFSGTYNEQFF. Complete variable domain (other parts from reference TRBV5-1 and TRBJ2-1): KAGVTQTPRYLIKTRGQQVTLSCSPISGHRSVSWYQQTPGQGLQFLFEYFSETQRNKGNFPGRFSGRQFSNSRSEMNVSTLELGDSALYLCASSLFSGTYNEQFFGPGTRLTVL.

This sequence joins TRBV6-2 or TRBV6-3 and TRBJ1-2; D unresolved. The CDR3 totals 14 residues. The ends were cut back, 3 bases at V and 8 bases at J, with 16 bases in the middle. Per the germline V gene, CDR1 is MNHEY and CDR2 is SVGEGT. The CDR3, as DNA: TGTGCCAGCAGTTATAACCGGGGAAGCTGGGGCTACACCTTC. Translated: CASSYNRGSWGYTF.

The table lists this clonotype with a count of one. The CDR3 spells CASGFPRTSGTKNIQYF. The CDR3 bases are TGTGCCAGCGGTTTTCCCAGGACTAGCGGGACCAAAAACATTCAGTACTTC. The V call is TRBV11-1, the J call TRBJ2-4; 12 bases are shared with TRBD2. V lost 8 bases and J lost 2; bases outside the gene matches: 10. Germline CDR1 is SGHAT and CDR2 is FQDESV (reference sequence). The CDR3 length is 17 residues.

Regarding this clonotype: One junction end does not reproduce the germline sequence, and a read error may be involved. The chain has TRBV10-1 and TRBJ2-2; 8 nucleotides match TRBD2. The CDR3 has 17 residues. Germline V gives CDR1 WNHNN, CDR2 SYGVQD (reference sequence). The CDR3 here is CTSSDVGLAGNTGELFF. CDR3 coding DNA: TGCACCAGCAGTGATGTTGGCCTAGCGGGGAACACCGGGGAGCTGTTTTTT.

This clonotype is termed medium-sized (0.01 to 0.1%). J is TRBJ2-1 and V is TRBV6-5, with 10 bases matching TRBD2. The CDR3 sequence is 14 residues long. The V and J ends lost 5 bases and 5 bases, in that order; junction bases with no gene match: 3. Germline CDR1 reads MNHEY; CDR2 reads SVGAGI. The CDR3 reads CASSRGLANNEQFF. The CDR3, as DNA: TGTGCCAGCAGTCGGGGACTAGCGAACAATGAGCAGTTCTTC.

This clonotype was found many times. V is TRBV5-1 and J is TRBJ2-3; perhaps TRBD1 as D (6 bases). V shed 3 bases and J shed 4 bases, with 15 bases lying between them. Germline values: CDR1 SGHRS, CDR2 YFSETQ. CDR3 length: 15 residues. This CDR3 is CASSSQGSKADTQYF. CDR3 coding DNA: TGCGCCAGCAGCTCCCAGGGGTCAAAGGCAGATACGCAGTATTTT.

The table lists this clonotype with many counts. This sequence joins TRBV10-3 and TRBJ2-7, with 8 bases aligning to TRBD2. Germline loops: CDR1 ENHRY, CDR2 SYGVKD. The V segment lost 11 bases and the J segment 2 bases; nucleotides outside the gene matches: 11. The CDR3 sequence is 14 residues long. This CDR3 is CASSRAGVAYEQYF. The DNA of the CDR3 is TGTGCCTCCTCGAGAGCGGGGGTCGCCTACGAGCAGTACTTC.

This chain joins TRBV11-2 and TRBJ2-6; D is ambiguous. Germline CDR1 reads SGHAT; CDR2 reads FQNNGV. The CDR3 spans 14 residues. This chain's CDR3 is CACSLGTGANVLTF. DNA for the CDR3: TGTGCATGCAGCTTAGGCACCGGGGCCAACGTCCTGACTTTC.

This clonotype was found many times. The rearrangement links TRBV29-1 to TRBJ2-3; TRBD1 might be the D (6 bases). CDR3 size: 11 residues. V lost 8 bases to trimming and J lost 4 bases, with 10 bases between them. Germline V lookup: CDR1 SQVTM, CDR2 ANQGSEA. CDR3 coding DNA: TGCAGCCAAAAGGGGGCAGATACGCAGTATTTT. This gives the protein CSQKGADTQYF.

This clonotype was seen many times. This chain uses TRBV6-5 with TRBJ2-7, with D possibly matching TRBD1 (6 bases). Looked up from germline, CDR1 is MNHEY and CDR2 is SVGAGI. The CDR3 length is 13 residues. V dropped 2 bases and J dropped 3 bases, with 8 bases sitting between them. The CDR3 spells CASSYGQYYEQYF. The CDR3 region has the DNA TGTGCCAGCAGTTACGGACAGTACTACGAGCAGTACTTC.

In the case of this clonotype: One base away lies a much larger clone, so this may be a sequencing read error. The gene calls are TRBV4-2 and TRBJ2-2; TRBD2 aligns across 10 bases. Germline CDR1 LGHNA, CDR2 YNFKEQ. V lost 7 bases to trimming and J lost 5 bases; unmatched junction nucleotides: 7. The CDR3 runs to 15 residues. The DNA for the CDR3 is TGTGCCAGCACCCCCGGGACTAGCGATACCGGGGAGCTGTTTTTT. This sequence encodes CASTPGTSDTGELFF.

This clonotype appeared a few times. The chain employs TRBV30 and TRBJ2-5; D is unclear. Per the germline V gene, CDR1 is GTSNPN and CDR2 is SVGIG (reference sequence). Trimming pared 1 base from V and 4 bases from J, leaving 7 bases between. The CDR3 has 12 residues. The CDR3 sequence: CAWSEGGETQYF. CDR3 nucleotides: TGTGCCTGGAGTGAAGGTGGAGAGACCCAGTACTTC. Filled out from reference TRBV30 and TRBJ2-5, the complete variable domain reads SQTIHQWPATLVQPVGSPLSLECTVEGTSNPNLYWYRQAAGRGLQLLFYSVGIGQISSEVPQNLSASRPQDRQFILSSKKLLLSDSGFYLCAWSEGGETQYFGPGTRLLVL.

The CDR3 sequence: CASSPNRSGTYEQYF. The CDR3 DNA reads TGTGCCAGCAGCCCAAACAGGAGCGGCACCTACGAGCAGTACTTC. This chain links TRBV28 with TRBJ2-7; D is possibly TRBD1 or TRBD2 (5 bases each). The V gene's germline CDR1 is MDHEN and CDR2 SYDVKM. The CDR3 has 15 amino acids. V lost 6 bases to trimming and J lost 2 bases, with 17 bases between them.

Comment on this clonotype: This clone may be a read error of a much larger clone one base away. The missing conserved phenylalanine or tryptophan at the end of this CDR3 makes a read error likely. The J gene is TRBJ1-1, the V gene TRBV10-3, with D unresolved. From germline, CDR1 is ENHRY and CDR2 SYGVKD. Trimming cost V 2 bases and J 7 bases, with 5 bases left between them. This CDR3 has 11 amino acids. This CDR3 is CAISEVDEAFY. The CDR3 DNA reads TGTGCCATCAGTGAGGTTGATGAAGCTTTCTAT.